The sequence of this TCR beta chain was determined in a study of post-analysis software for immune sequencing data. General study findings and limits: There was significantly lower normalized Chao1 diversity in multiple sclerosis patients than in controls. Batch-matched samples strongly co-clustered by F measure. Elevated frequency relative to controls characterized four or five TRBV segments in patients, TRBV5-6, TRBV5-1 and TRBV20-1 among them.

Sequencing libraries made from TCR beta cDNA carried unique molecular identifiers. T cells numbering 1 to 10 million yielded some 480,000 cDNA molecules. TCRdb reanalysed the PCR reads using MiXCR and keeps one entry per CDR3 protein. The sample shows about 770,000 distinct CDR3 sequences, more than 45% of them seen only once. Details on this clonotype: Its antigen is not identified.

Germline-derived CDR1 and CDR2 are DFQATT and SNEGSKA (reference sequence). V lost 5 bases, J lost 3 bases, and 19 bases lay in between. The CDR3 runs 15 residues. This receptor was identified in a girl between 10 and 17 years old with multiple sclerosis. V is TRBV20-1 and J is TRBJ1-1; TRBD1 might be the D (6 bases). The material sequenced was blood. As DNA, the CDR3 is TGCAGTGCTCCCCCCGGGGGCAGAACCCACACTGAAGCTTTCTTT. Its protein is CSAPPGGRTHTEAFF.